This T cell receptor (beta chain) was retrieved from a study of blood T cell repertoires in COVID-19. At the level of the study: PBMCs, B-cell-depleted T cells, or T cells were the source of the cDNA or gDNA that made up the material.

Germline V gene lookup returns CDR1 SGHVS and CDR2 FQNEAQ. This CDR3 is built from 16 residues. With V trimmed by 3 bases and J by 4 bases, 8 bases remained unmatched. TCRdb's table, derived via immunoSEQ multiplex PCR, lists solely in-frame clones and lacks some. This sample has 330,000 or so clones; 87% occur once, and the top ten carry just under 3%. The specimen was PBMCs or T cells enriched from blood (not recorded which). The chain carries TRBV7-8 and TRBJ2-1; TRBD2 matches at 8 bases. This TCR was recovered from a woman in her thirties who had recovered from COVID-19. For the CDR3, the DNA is TGTGCCAGCAGCTTCTTTCGGACTAGCACATACAATGAGCAGTTCTTC. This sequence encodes CASSFFRTSTYNEQFF.